These T cell receptor beta chains were read from a single sample in a study of CXCR3-negative and CXCR3-positive naive CD8 T cells. TCRdb reprocessed the 5' RACE reads and reports one entry per CDR3 protein, with no DNA. This table holds over 100,000 distinct CDR3 sequences. The sample consisted of naive CXCR3- CD8+ T cells from blood. These receptor sequences come from a human donor in good health. Some clones in this sample may be carry-over from other donors' samples. Both conserved end residues are part of each CDR3.

>TRBV7-2|TRBJ2-7
CASSLDHGDERYF
>TRBV7-9|TRBJ2-7
CASSLALQGGEEQYF
>TRBV12-3/TRBV12-4|TRBJ1-2
CASSPPDSPNYGYTF
>TRBV7-9|TRBJ2-7
CASSPRDAGAYEQYF
>TRBV4-3|TRBJ1-3
CASSQDTVRQKGNTIYF
>TRBV29-1|TRBJ2-7
CSVGTGLTYEQYF
>TRBV5-5|TRBJ1-1
CASSFYGTGVNTEAFF
>TRBV29-1|TRBJ2-1
CSVEAVYNEQFF
>TRBV29-1|TRBJ2-7
CSGSQGSLYEQYF
>TRBV28|TRBJ2-7
CASSFGTGGLRTIYEQYF
>TRBV5-1|TRBJ2-1
CASSSLTGTSGYNEQFF
>TRBV6-4|TRBJ2-2
CASSDSRDPGELFF
>TRBV12-3/TRBV12-4|TRBJ1-2
CASSFRGAGYTF
>TRBV3-1|TRBJ2-2
CASSQMARDRDTGELFF
>TRBV19|TRBJ2-7
CATRDSYEQYF
>TRBV29-1|TRBJ2-7
CSVEAGNTYEQYF
>TRBV7-2|TRBJ2-7
CASSLAVGGSYEQYF